Below are 12 T cell receptor beta chains sequenced from a single sample in a study of blood T cell repertoires in COVID-19. Measured with immunoSEQ multiplex PCR; TCRdb has only the in-frame clones, and not every one. Among around 320,000 clones, just under 90% were seen once, and the ten largest hold less than 3.5%. Sequencing was done on a sample of PBMCs or T cells enriched from blood (not recorded which). These receptors all come from a woman between 45 and 65 years old who had been exposed to COVID-19.

The chain joins TRBV5-1 to TRBJ1-2, with TRBD1 identical over 10 bases. V was pared by 3 bases and J by 6 bases, with 8 bases of the junction left unmatched. Germline loops: CDR1 SGHRS, CDR2 YFSETQ. CDR3 length: 15 residues. CDR3 loop: CASSSGQGEGNGYTF. In DNA form, the CDR3 reads TGCGCCAGCAGCTCTGGACAGGGGGAGGGAAATGGCTACACCTTC.

The chain links TRBV12-3 or TRBV12-4 to TRBJ2-1; 8 bases line up with TRBD2. The CDR3 runs 12 residues. The V and J ends lost 5 bases and 10 bases, in that order; junction bases with no gene match: 4. For the CDR3, the DNA is TGTGCCAGCAGTCGTAGCGGGACGGAGCAGTTCTTC. This translates into CASSRSGTEQFF.

The chain combines TRBV14 with TRBJ1-2; D ambiguous. This CDR3 has 12 amino acids. V gave up 1 base and J gave up 8 bases, with 8 bases separating them. Germline V CDR1 and CDR2: SGHDN, FVKESK. CDR3 in amino acids: CASSQGGWGYTF. The CDR3 DNA reads TGTGCCAGCAGCCAAGGAGGTTGGGGCTACACCTTC.

The chain carries TRBV9 and TRBJ2-1, with TRBD2 matching over 10 bases. Trimming cost V 4 bases and J 1 base; bases outside gene matches: 2. CDR3 size: 15 residues. Per the germline V gene, CDR1 is SGDLS and CDR2 is YYNGEE. The CDR3 nucleotides read TGTGCCAGCAGCAAAGCGGGGGGGTCCTACAATGAGCAGTTCTTC. This gives the protein CASSKAGGSYNEQFF.

The V gene is TRBV5-4, the J gene TRBJ1-2; 8 positions agree with TRBD1. There are 15 residues in the CDR3. Germline lookup yields CDR1 SGHNT and CDR2 YYREEE (reference sequence). V lost 0 bases to trimming and J lost 4 bases; unmatched junction nucleotides: 5. CDR3 nucleotide sequence: TGTGCCAGCAGCTTGGGCGGACAGGGAGCCTATGGCTACACCTTC. Translation gives CASSLGGQGAYGYTF.

J is TRBJ2-1 and V is TRBV4-1; 14 bases line up with TRBD2. The CDR3 spans 16 residues. Per germline, CDR1 MGHRA and CDR2 YSYEKL. The V segment lost 4 bases and the J segment 4 bases; nucleotides outside the gene matches: 3. CDR3 in amino acids: CASSPWTSGGYNEQFF. The CDR3 coding sequence is TGCGCCAGCAGCCCCTGGACTAGCGGGGGGTACAATGAGCAGTTCTTC.

V is TRBV28 and J is TRBJ2-7; 11 bases fit TRBD1. Trimming at V came to 6 bases and at J to 0 bases, leaving 4 bases not matched to a gene. Per the germline V gene, CDR1 is MDHEN and CDR2 is SYDVKM. This CDR3 has 15 residues. The CDR3 protein is CASRHGQGASYEQYF. DNA of the CDR3: TGTGCCAGCAGGCATGGACAGGGGGCCTCCTACGAGCAGTACTTC.

This clone was picked up one time. This chain uses TRBV4-1 with TRBJ1-2; D not certain. This CDR3 has 16 residues. Germline V gene sequence: CDR1 MGHRA, CDR2 YSYEKL. V lost 4 bases and J lost 4, with 19 bases in between. This chain's CDR3 is CASSPRQGGQSYGYTF. CDR3 coding DNA: TGCGCCAGCAGCCCGAGGCAAGGAGGGCAGAGCTATGGCTACACCTTC.

In its sample, this clone was seen a few times. The rearrangement links TRBV7-8 to TRBJ2-3, with 10 bases fitting TRBD1. Germline CDR1 is SGHVS and CDR2 is FQNEAQ. The junction had 5 bases not matched to a gene; V was cut back by 5 bases and J by 3 bases. The CDR3 sequence is 15 residues long. In DNA, the CDR3 is TGTGCCAGCAGCGCCGGACAGGGGGTGACAGATACGCAGTATTTT. The encoded protein is CASSAGQGVTDTQYF.

The genes are TRBV6-4 and TRBJ1-2; maybe TRBD1 (5 bases). V was cut by 0 bases and J by 4 bases, with 9 bases left in between. The CDR3 has 14 residues. In germline, CDR1 is MRHNA, CDR2 SNTAGT. As DNA, the CDR3 is TGTGCCAGCAGTGACTCGGGGGGAGCCTATGGCTACACCTTC. Its translation is CASSDSGGAYGYTF.

The genes are TRBV3-1 (or the pseudogene TRBV3-2) and TRBJ2-7, with TRBD2 matching 7 bases. With V trimmed by 4 bases and J by 0 bases, 6 bases remained unmatched. The CDR3 consists of 15 residues. The germline V gene encodes CDR1 LGHDT and CDR2 YNNKEL (reference sequence). The CDR3 DNA is TGTGCCAGCAGCCCCCCCGGCGGGAGCTCCTACGAGCAGTACTTC. Protein: CASSPPGGSSYEQYF.

The V gene is TRBV6-1, the J gene TRBJ1-5, with D tentatively TRBD1 (5 bases). Between the trimmed V and J ends, which lost 4 bases and 9 bases, there was a span of 22 bases. The CDR3 loop spans 16 amino acids. Germline loops: CDR1 MNHNS, CDR2 SASEGT. CDR3 coding DNA: TGTGCCAGCAGTGGGTCCGTGACAGCACCCTCTTCGCCCCAGCATTTT. Amino acid sequence: CASSGSVTAPSSPQHF.